The 25 T cell receptor beta chains reported below all come from one sample, sequenced in a study of early T cells in non-severe SARS-CoV-2 infection. TCRdb reanalysed the 5' RACE reads using MiXCR and keeps one entry per CDR3 protein. The sample comprises 55,000 to 85,000 distinct CDR3 sequences, approximately 14% of which are singletons, and 11% to 15% rests with the top ten. Input material: whole blood. The receptor set was obtained from an adult who was a healthcare worker with PCR-confirmed SARS-CoV-2 infection or an uninfected control (not recorded which).

On this clonotype: This may stem from a read error, because a much larger clone lies one nucleotide away. V gene TRBV20-1 combines with J gene TRBJ2-5; 10 positions agree with TRBD2. The germline V gene encodes CDR1 DFQATT and CDR2 SNEGSKA (reference sequence). The CDR3 contains 15 residues. With V trimmed by 3 bases and J by 4 bases, 8 bases remained unmatched. The CDR3 region has the DNA TGCAGTGCTAGCTTAGCGGGGGGTGAAGGAGAGACCCAGTACTTC. It encodes CSASLAGGEGETQYF.

This clonotype was recorded at least ten times. J is TRBJ1-6 and V is TRBV7-9; the D is unclear. CDR1 and CDR2 from the germline V gene are SEHNR and FQNEAQ (reference sequence). Trimming took 4 bases from V and 7 from J, leaving 8 bases between them. The CDR3 covers 13 residues. The CDR3 coding sequence is TGTGCCAGCAGCTCCCAAGGCAATTCACCCCTCCACTTT. Translation gives CASSSQGNSPLHF.

This chain uses TRBV12-3 or TRBV12-4 with TRBJ1-5; D is uncertain. V lost 2 bases, J lost 0 bases, and 11 bases lay in between. CDR3 size: 16 residues. The CDR3 loop reads CASSLLRGYSNQPQHF. In nucleotides, the CDR3 is TGTGCCAGCAGTTTACTCCGGGGTTATAGCAATCAGCCCCAGCATTTT.

This clonotype has at least ten counts. This chain joins TRBV2 and TRBJ1-4, with D perhaps matching TRBD1 (6 bases). V was clipped by 8 bases and J by 3 bases, with 19 bases between them. CDR3 length: 16 residues. Germline CDR1 SNHLY, CDR2 FYNNEI. CDR3 in amino acids: CASRKSWTDPNEKLFF. The CDR3 DNA reads as TGTGCCAGCCGCAAATCTTGGACAGATCCTAATGAAAAACTGTTTTTT. The complete variable domain, with remaining parts taken from reference TRBV2 and TRBJ1-4, reads EPEVTQTPSHQVTQMGQEVILRCVPISNHLYFYWYRQILGQKVEFLVSFYNNEISEKSEIFDDQFSVERPDGSNFTLKIRSTKLEDSAMYFCASRKSWTDPNEKLFFGSGTQLSVL.

This clonotype was found once. V is TRBV28 and J is TRBJ2-2; D is unclear. V lost 4 bases to trimming and J lost 9 bases, with 9 bases between them. Germline CDR1 reads MDHEN; CDR2 reads SYDVKM. This CDR3 contains 12 residues. CDR3 DNA: TGTGCCAGCAGTTCCTCTATAAGGGAGCTGTTTTTT. Translating gives CASSSSIRELFF.

This clonotype was detected a few times. The chain recombines TRBV7-9 with TRBJ2-3; 8 bases agree with TRBD1. CDR1 is SEHNR and CDR2 is FQNEAQ in the germline V gene (reference sequence). The CDR3 extends over 15 amino acids. Trimming took 2 bases from V and 7 from J; bases not matched to a gene: 8. The CDR3 DNA reads as TGTGCCAGCAGCTTAACGGCAGGGGGCACGAATACGCAGTATTTT. The encoded protein is CASSLTAGGTNTQYF.

The chain uses TRBV6-5 and TRBJ2-2, with 7 nucleotides matching TRBD1. CDR1 is MNHEY, CDR2 SVGAGI, per germline. The CDR3 consists of 12 residues. V lost 9 bases, J lost 7 bases, and 5 bases stayed unmatched. In nucleotides, the CDR3 is TGTGCCAGACAGGGGCTAATCGGGGAGCTGTTTTTT. This codes for CARQGLIGELFF.

The chain employs TRBV29-1 and TRBJ2-7, with D hard to call. This CDR3 has 12 amino acids. V lost 4 bases and J lost 7, with 14 bases in between. Germline-derived CDR1 and CDR2 are SQVTM and ANQGSEA. For the CDR3, the DNA is TGCAGCGTTGGCTATACTCCGGGTGAGCAGTACTTC. Protein sequence: CSVGYTPGEQYF.

The V call is TRBV7-2, the J call TRBJ2-1; 7 nucleotides align to TRBD2. The CDR3 covers 14 residues. With V trimmed by 3 bases and J by 9 bases, 8 bases remained unmatched. CDR1 SGHTA and CDR2 FQGNSA come from the germline V gene. This chain's CDR3 is CASSFPSGIGEQFF. DNA of the CDR3: TGTGCCAGCAGCTTCCCTAGCGGTATAGGTGAGCAGTTCTTC.

This clonotype was observed a few times. V usage is TRBV11-3 and J usage is TRBJ1-1; D gene unclear. Germline V gene lookup returns CDR1 SGHNT and CDR2 YENEEA. Between the trimmed V and J ends, which lost 3 bases and 5 bases, there was a span of 10 bases. The CDR3 extends over 13 amino acids. The CDR3 here is CASSFSEGTEAFF. The CDR3 nucleotides read TGTGCCAGCAGCTTTAGTGAAGGGACTGAAGCTTTCTTT.

This clonotype was seen only a few times. The chain uses TRBV15 and TRBJ2-2, with TRBD2 as a possible D gene (6 bases). V lost 0 bases and J 5 bases, leaving 16 bases between the germline ends. Germline V lookup: CDR1 LNHNV, CDR2 YYDKDF (reference sequence). CDR3 length equals 17 residues. The DNA for the CDR3 is TGTGCCACCAGCAGAGATCTTGTACTAGGGAGGACCGGGGAGCTGTTTTTT. As protein: CATSRDLVLGRTGELFF. Together with reference TRBV15 and TRBJ2-2, the CDR3 gives the full variable domain: DAMVIQNPRYQVTQFGKPVTLSCSQTLNHNVMYWYQQKSSQAPKLLFHYYDKDFNNEADTPDNFQSRRPNTSFCFLDIRSPGLGDTAMYLCATSRDLVLGRTGELFFGEGSRLTVL.

Ten or more counts support this clonotype. The chain recombines TRBV7-2 with TRBJ2-3, with 9 bases that match TRBD2. This CDR3 spans 16 amino acids. Trimming at V came to 5 bases and at J to 6 bases, leaving 12 bases not matched to a gene. Germline CDR1 is SGHTA and CDR2 is FQGNSA. This CDR3 reads CASSVGTSRGGDTQYF. The DNA of the CDR3 is TGTGCCAGCAGCGTCGGGACTAGCCGAGGCGGGGATACGCAGTATTTT.

This clonotype was detected ten times or more. This chain uses TRBV4-2 with TRBJ1-2; no firm D call. The CDR3 runs to 17 residues. CDR1 and CDR2 from the germline V gene are LGHNA and YNFKEQ. V was shortened by 0 bases and J by 0 bases, with 14 bases between the two germline ends. The CDR3 region is CASSQEAPLKANYGYTF. The CDR3 nucleotides read TGTGCCAGCAGCCAAGAGGCGCCACTGAAGGCTAACTATGGCTACACCTTC.

In this sample, this clonotype turned up once. The chain joins TRBV7-3 to TRBJ2-1; the D gene is possibly TRBD1 (6 bases). Germline CDR1 reads SGHTA; CDR2 reads FQGTGA. Trimming shortened V by 5 bases and J by 6 bases, and 11 bases separated the two germline ends. This CDR3 has 13 residues. The CDR3 bases are TGTGCCAGCAGCGTAGGACAGTTCAATGAGCAGTTCTTC. This gives the protein CASSVGQFNEQFF.

The chain joins TRBV15 to TRBJ1-6, with 8 positions matching TRBD1. CDR1 LNHNV and CDR2 YYDKDF come from the germline V gene (reference sequence). This CDR3 is built from 18 residues. Trimming removed 3 bases from V and 7 bases from J; junction bases left unmatched: 14. The CDR3 bases are TGTGCCACCAGCAGGGAAATTACGCCGGACAGGGCCAATTCACCCCTCCACTTT. It is translated as CATSREITPDRANSPLHF.

The chain combines TRBV2 with TRBJ1-5; the match to TRBD1 covers 10 bases. The CDR3 is made up of 14 amino acids. Germline assignment: CDR1 SNHLY and CDR2 FYNNEI. The V gene end was trimmed by 5 bases and the J gene end by 7 bases; junction bases not matched to a gene: 5. The CDR3 here is CASSLGTGVQPQHF. The DNA for the CDR3 is TGTGCCAGCAGTCTGGGGACAGGGGTCCAGCCCCAGCATTTT.

This clonotype occurred many times. The CDR3 spells CASSPNGGYNEQFF. The CDR3 DNA is TGTGCCAGCTCACCAAACGGGGGCTACAATGAGCAGTTCTTC. The chain joins TRBV18 to TRBJ2-1; the D gene is possibly TRBD2 (6 bases). Trimming pared 2 bases from V and 3 bases from J, leaving 8 bases between. Per germline, CDR1 KGHSH and CDR2 LQKENI. The CDR3 has 14 amino acids.

This clonotype was detected a few times. The chain combines TRBV7-2 with TRBJ1-1; the match to TRBD1 covers 7 bases. This CDR3 has 16 residues. Germline loops: CDR1 SGHTA, CDR2 FQGNSA. V was clipped by 4 bases and J by 3 bases; unmatched bases: 11. CDR3 coding DNA: TGTGCCAGCAGCTCCCTCCCAGGGGGATGGGACACTGAAGCTTTCTTT. Protein: CASSSLPGGWDTEAFF.

This clonotype showed up many times. This chain uses TRBV20-1 with TRBJ1-1, with D tentatively TRBD1 (5 bases). Germline-derived CDR1 and CDR2 are DFQATT and SNEGSKA (reference sequence). V was trimmed by 3 bases and J by 4 bases, leaving 21 bases between them. This CDR3 is 16 amino acids long. The CDR3 bases are TGCAGTGCTAGTGAACCGGGGACCTCGTTAGGCACTGAAGCTTTCTTT. Protein product: CSASEPGTSLGTEAFF.

This clonotype was seen a handful of times. This chain connects TRBV11-2 to TRBJ2-3; unclear D gene. The V end lost 2 bases, the J end lost 4 bases, and 10 bases lay between the germline ends. The germline CDR1 and CDR2 sequences are SGHAT and FQNNGV. CDR3 length: 14 amino acids. The CDR3 is CASSLRLSPDTQYF. CDR3 nucleotide sequence: TGTGCCAGCAGCTTAAGACTCAGCCCAGATACGCAGTATTTT.

This clonotype was observed a handful of times. This chain links TRBV20-1 with TRBJ2-7, with a tentative D call TRBD1 (6 bases). This CDR3 is built from 12 residues. V was pared by 5 bases and J by 3 bases, with 11 bases between. Looked up from germline, CDR1 is DFQATT and CDR2 is SNEGSKA (reference sequence). The CDR3 region is CSACVTGYEQYF. DNA of the CDR3: TGCAGTGCTTGCGTGACAGGCTACGAGCAGTACTTC.

This clonotype was counted ten times or more. The chain couples TRBV4-2 to TRBJ2-7; 9 bases are shared with TRBD1. V lost 0 bases, J lost 3 bases, and 3 bases stayed unmatched. CDR3 length equals 15 residues. From germline, CDR1 is LGHNA and CDR2 YNFKEQ. The CDR3 DNA sequence: TGTGCCAGCAGCCAAGATGGGACAGGGAACTACGAGCAGTACTTC. This codes for CASSQDGTGNYEQYF.

The table lists this clonotype with a few counts. The genes are TRBV28 and TRBJ1-2; no clear D gene. Germline V CDR1 and CDR2: MDHEN, SYDVKM. This CDR3 region has 9 residues. The V end lost 10 bases, the J end lost 7 bases, and 7 bases lay between the germline ends. CDR3 DNA sequence: TGTGCCACCTCGCCTGGCTACACCTTC. It specifies CATSPGYTF.

V is TRBV18 and J is TRBJ1-1; TRBD1 might be the D (6 bases). V was cut by 3 bases and J by 5 bases, with 10 bases left in between. Germline assignment: CDR1 KGHSH and CDR2 LQKENI. There are 13 residues in the CDR3. CDR3 DNA sequence: TGTGCCAGCTCACCTGGCCAGGGGACTGAAGCTTTCTTT. Its protein product is CASSPGQGTEAFF.

This clonotype was observed a few times. The CDR3 region has the DNA TGCAGTGCTAGAAGCGGCAGGGGGAGCACTGAAGCTTTCTTT. It codes for CSARSGRGSTEAFF. This chain connects TRBV20-1 to TRBJ1-1, with 7 bases fitting TRBD1. V lost 2 bases to trimming and J lost 4 bases; unmatched junction nucleotides: 7. Germline CDR1 and CDR2: DFQATT and SNEGSKA (reference sequence). There are 14 residues in the CDR3.